The 28 T cell receptor beta chains presented below share a single source sample, sequenced in a study of blood T cell repertoires in COVID-19. The data were produced by immunoSEQ multiplex PCR, yet TCRdb's version contains in-frame clones alone and is incomplete. The repertoire holds 100,000 or so clones, with around four fifths as singletons. The sample consisted of peripheral blood. These TCRs come from a woman in her seventies with acute or convalescent COVID-19.

A single count supports this clone. The chain joins TRBV30 to TRBJ1-6; D is unresolved. Trimming removed 1 base from V and 9 bases from J, with 4 bases in between. This CDR3 region has 11 residues. CDR1 and CDR2 (germline): GTSNPN, SVGIG (reference sequence). The CDR3 reads CAWSDGSPLHF. CDR3 DNA sequence: TGTGCCTGGAGTGACGGTTCACCCCTCCACTTT. Variable domain in full (rest from reference TRBV30 and TRBJ1-6): SQTIHQWPATLVQPVGSPLSLECTVEGTSNPNLYWYRQAAGRGLQLLFYSVGIGQISSEVPQNLSASRPQDRQFILSSKKLLLSDSGFYLCAWSDGSPLHFGNGTRLTVT.

This clone occurred once. This sequence joins TRBV6-1 and TRBJ2-5; 11 bases match TRBD2. Unmatched junction bases numbered 9, after V lost 3 bases and J lost 3 bases. The CDR3 covers 17 residues. Germline lookup yields CDR1 MNHNS and CDR2 SASEGT. CDR3 sequence reads: CASSDGGLADRKETQYF. CDR3 nucleotide sequence: TGTGCCAGCAGTGATGGGGGACTAGCGGACCGCAAAGAGACCCAGTACTTC.

This clone was picked up one time. The rearrangement joins TRBV5-4 to TRBJ1-3, with 9 bases fitting TRBD1. Germline CDR1 and CDR2: SGHNT and YYREEE (reference sequence). The V and J ends lost 0 bases and 2 bases, in that order; junction bases with no gene match: 3. The CDR3 covers 16 residues. The CDR3 reads CASSLGGTGTGNTIYF. In DNA form, the CDR3 reads TGTGCCAGCAGCTTGGGTGGGACAGGGACTGGAAACACCATATATTTT.

V usage is TRBV7-6 and J usage is TRBJ1-1; tentative D call: TRBD1 (6 bases). CDR1 and CDR2 from the germline V gene are SGHVS and FNYEAQ. There are 15 residues in the CDR3. With 5 bases removed from V and 0 bases from J, the gap between germline ends came to 13 bases. The CDR3 protein is CASSLVTGMNTEAFF. Written as DNA, the CDR3 is TGTGCCAGCAGCCTCGTGACAGGCATGAACACTGAAGCTTTCTTT. Filled out from reference TRBV7-6 and TRBJ1-1, the complete variable domain reads GAGVSQSPRYKVTKRGQDVALRCDPISGHVSLYWYRQALGQGPEFLTYFNYEAQQDKSGLPNDRFSAERPEGSISTLTIQRTEQRDSAMYRCASSLVTGMNTEAFFGQGTRLTVV.

This clone was picked up a small number of times. The chain recombines TRBV7-2 with TRBJ1-6; 7 nucleotides match TRBD1. The CDR3 totals 14 residues. The V gene end was trimmed by 2 bases and the J gene end by 9 bases; junction bases not matched to a gene: 4. CDR1 SGHTA and CDR2 FQGNSA come from the germline V gene. The CDR3 DNA follows: TGTGCCAGCAGCTTAAGACAGGGTGGTTCACCCCTCCACTTT. The encoded protein is CASSLRQGGSPLHF.

The J gene is TRBJ2-2, the V gene TRBV7-6; 7 bases fit TRBD1. J lost 5 bases, V lost 5 bases, and 17 bases had no gene match. The CDR3 loop spans 18 amino acids. Per germline, CDR1 SGHVS and CDR2 FNYEAQ. This chain's CDR3 is CASSDARGRLRFTGELFF. As DNA, the CDR3 is TGTGCCAGCAGCGACGCAAGGGGGCGCTTGCGATTTACCGGGGAGCTGTTTTTT.

This clone came up a few times. The rearrangement uses TRBV19 and TRBJ1-2; D is ambiguous. The V end was cut by 5 bases, the J end by 8 bases, with 15 bases between. The germline CDR1 and CDR2 sequences are LNHDA and SQIVND (reference sequence). This CDR3 contains 13 residues. The CDR3 DNA is TGTGCCAGTAGTGGCGAGGTTCGGCGGGGCTACACCTTC. It is translated as CASSGEVRRGYTF.

This chain joins TRBV4-1 and TRBJ2-5; TRBD2 matches 11 bases. CDR1 is MGHRA, CDR2 YSYEKL, per germline. This CDR3 region has 14 residues. V lost 1 base to trimming and J lost 9 bases; unmatched junction nucleotides: 4. The DNA for the CDR3 is TGCGCCAGCAGCCAAGTGCTAGCGGGGGGCCCCCAGTACTTC. This encodes CASSQVLAGGPQYF.

V usage is TRBV6-1 and J usage is TRBJ1-5; D remains ambiguous. Germline V gives CDR1 MNHNS, CDR2 SASEGT. CDR3 length: 15 residues. Trimming removed 3 bases from V and 4 bases from J, with 13 bases in between. CDR3 amino acids: CASSDGVGGNQPQHF. The DNA for the CDR3 is TGTGCCAGCAGTGATGGGGTGGGAGGAAATCAGCCCCAGCATTTT.

J is TRBJ2-5 and V is TRBV4-1, with 9 bases aligning to TRBD1. The CDR3 spans 16 residues. The J segment lost 4 bases and the V segment lost 1 base, leaving 7 bases of the junction unmatched. Germline CDR1 and CDR2: MGHRA and YSYEKL. The CDR3 DNA sequence: TGCGCCAGCAGCCAAGGGACAGGGGTGAGGGGAGAGACCCAGTACTTC. Translated: CASSQGTGVRGETQYF.

V is TRBV19 and J is TRBJ2-2, with D tentatively TRBD1 (6 bases). CDR1 and CDR2 (germline): LNHDA, SQIVND (reference sequence). This CDR3 contains 14 residues. V was cut by 2 bases and J by 4 bases, with 8 bases left in between. In nucleotides, the CDR3 is TGTGCCAGTAGTATAAAGGACAGCACCGGGGAGCTGTTTTTT. The encoded protein is CASSIKDSTGELFF.

This chain connects TRBV2 to TRBJ1-6; D unclear. The V end was cut by 7 bases, the J end by 10 bases, with 11 bases between. CDR1 SNHLY and CDR2 FYNNEI come from the germline V gene. This CDR3 comprises 12 residues. The CDR3 DNA reads as TGTGCCAGCACCGAGGGCGTGTCACCCCTCCACTTT. Residues: CASTEGVSPLHF.

The chain combines TRBV27 with TRBJ2-7; 8 bases line up with TRBD2. Per germline, CDR1 MNHEY and CDR2 SMNVEV (reference sequence). This CDR3 comprises 19 residues. Trimming cost V 5 bases and J 4 bases; bases outside gene matches: 22. CDR3 loop: CASSPGWVGQRGREYEQYF. CDR3 DNA: TGTGCCAGCAGTCCAGGTTGGGTTGGGCAGCGGGGGAGGGAATACGAGCAGTACTTC.

The chain has TRBV3-1 (or the pseudogene TRBV3-2) and TRBJ1-1; 8 nucleotides align to TRBD1. CDR1 LGHDT and CDR2 YNNKEL come from the germline V gene (reference sequence). The CDR3 is 17 amino acids. V lost 4 bases, J lost 1 base, and 11 bases stayed unmatched. CDR3 loop: CASSRGQGGLSNTEAFF. CDR3 in DNA: TGTGCCAGCAGCCGAGGACAGGGCGGCCTGTCGAACACTGAAGCTTTCTTT.

This rearrangement joins TRBV6-5 to TRBJ2-2, with TRBD1 matching over 8 bases. V trimming: 2 bases; J trimming: 4 bases; junction bases outside the gene matches: 6. The CDR3 runs 16 residues. Germline loops: CDR1 MNHEY, CDR2 SVGAGI. As DNA, the CDR3 is TGTGCCAGCAGTTACGCCAGGGGGCATGCCACCGGGGAGCTGTTTTTT. It encodes CASSYARGHATGELFF.

The V gene is TRBV11-2, the J gene TRBJ2-5; 8 nucleotides line up with TRBD1. This CDR3 has 14 amino acids. Germline V lookup: CDR1 SGHAT, CDR2 FQNNGV. The J segment lost 5 bases and the V segment lost 5 bases, leaving 7 bases of the junction unmatched. CDR3 in amino acids: CASSLFRQGETQYF. The CDR3 DNA reads TGTGCCAGCAGCCTATTCCGACAGGGGGAGACCCAGTACTTC. Full variable domain (missing parts from reference TRBV11-2 and TRBJ2-5): EAGVAQSPRYKIIEKRQSVAFWCNPISGHATLYWYQQILGQGPKLLIQFQNNGVVDDSQLPKDRFSAERLKGVDSTLKIQPAKLEDSAVYLCASSLFRQGETQYFGPGTRLLVL.

The V call is TRBV7-2, the J call TRBJ1-1; the D gene is possibly TRBD1 (5 bases). This CDR3 has 14 amino acids. Germline values: CDR1 SGHTA, CDR2 FQGNSA. The germline V and J ends were trimmed by 2 bases and 3 bases, with 10 bases remaining between them. The DNA of the CDR3 is TGTGCCAGCAGCTTAAGGGGCACATACACTGAAGCTTTCTTT. Protein product: CASSLRGTYTEAFF.

The genes are TRBV4-3 and TRBJ1-5; D possibly corresponds to TRBD1 (5 bases). The CDR3 is 15 residues long. Germline values: CDR1 LGHNA, CDR2 YSLEER. The ends were cut back, 2 bases at V and 7 bases at J, with 15 bases in the middle. DNA for the CDR3: TGCGCCAGCAGCCAATACCTTTTTAGGGGACAGCCCCAGCATTTT. Amino acids: CASSQYLFRGQPQHF.

The rearrangement links TRBV28 to TRBJ1-5; no firm D call. There are 15 residues in the CDR3. Germline V gene lookup returns CDR1 MDHEN and CDR2 SYDVKM. V was trimmed by 5 bases and J by 3 bases, leaving 14 bases between them. The CDR3 is CASSPPSGNNQPQHF. CDR3 coding DNA: TGTGCCAGCAGTCCCCCATCGGGGAACAATCAGCCCCAGCATTTT.

This sequence joins TRBV5-5 and TRBJ1-1; the match to TRBD1 covers 7 bases. Germline CDR1 is SGHKS and CDR2 is YYEKEE (reference sequence). The CDR3 sequence is 15 residues long. The V gene end was trimmed by 4 bases and the J gene end by 7 bases; junction bases not matched to a gene: 13. The CDR3 nucleotides read TGTGCCAGCAGCCTCTCAGCCGACAGGGCGCATGAAGCTTTCTTT. Protein: CASSLSADRAHEAFF.

The chain carries TRBV6-2 or TRBV6-3 and TRBJ2-1; D is perhaps TRBD2 (7 bases). Germline assignment: CDR1 MNHEY and CDR2 SVGEGT. The V end was cut by 2 bases, the J end by 9 bases, with 11 bases between. The CDR3 runs 13 residues. CDR3 nucleotides: TGTGCCAGCAGTTACGGGGGGGCGGTTGAGCAGTTCTTC. This encodes CASSYGGAVEQFF.

The sample holds one count of this clone. J is TRBJ1-2 and V is TRBV7-2, with 9 positions matching TRBD1. The V gene end was trimmed by 6 bases and the J gene end by 13 bases; junction bases not matched to a gene: 9. CDR1 and CDR2 from the germline V gene are SGHTA and FQGNSA. There are 12 residues in the CDR3. In nucleotides, the CDR3 is TGTGCCAGCAGACTCGGGACAGGGAGCCGCACCTTC. It translates to CASRLGTGSRTF.

The chain couples TRBV5-1 to TRBJ2-6; tentatively, D is TRBD2 (6 bases). The CDR3 totals 16 residues. Looked up from germline, CDR1 is SGHRS and CDR2 is YFSETQ. V was shortened by 0 bases and J by 0 bases, with 7 bases between the two germline ends. The CDR3 DNA reads as TGCGCCAGCAGCTTGGCCGGGAGCTCTGGGGCCAACGTCCTGACTTTC. Translating it yields CASSLAGSSGANVLTF.

The rearrangement uses TRBV7-2 and TRBJ2-5; possibly TRBD1 for D (6 bases). CDR1 SGHTA and CDR2 FQGNSA come from the germline V gene. The CDR3 contains 15 residues. Trimming left V 5 bases short and J 4 bases short, with 17 bases between. DNA of the CDR3: TGTGCCAGCAGCACCCGGGACATAGTACGAGAGACCCAGTACTTC. Encoded protein: CASSTRDIVRETQYF.

The chain recombines TRBV12-3 or TRBV12-4 with TRBJ2-7; the D gene is possibly TRBD2 (5 bases). This CDR3 has 12 amino acids. Between the trimmed V and J ends, which lost 2 bases and 6 bases, there was a span of 8 bases. This CDR3 is CASSLRGSEQYF. CDR3 in DNA: TGTGCCAGCAGTTTACGGGGTAGCGAGCAGTACTTC.

The chain has TRBV5-1 and TRBJ2-5, with D possibly matching TRBD1 (5 bases). Germline V gene lookup returns CDR1 SGHRS and CDR2 YFSETQ. Trimming stripped 4 bases from V and 1 base from J, with 14 bases between. The CDR3 sequence is 15 residues long. CDR3 coding DNA: TGCGCCAGCAGCCTTACTCAAGGGGTCCAAGAGACCCAGTACTTC. This encodes CASSLTQGVQETQYF. The whole variable domain, filled in from reference TRBV5-1 and TRBJ2-5, reads KAGVTQTPRYLIKTRGQQVTLSCSPISGHRSVSWYQQTPGQGLQFLFEYFSETQRNKGNFPGRFSGRQFSNSRSEMNVSTLELGDSALYLCASSLTQGVQETQYFGPGTRLLVL.

This clone was detected a few times. The chain employs TRBV29-1 and TRBJ2-2; D may be TRBD2 (6 bases). CDR1 and CDR2 from the germline V gene are SQVTM and ANQGSEA. This CDR3 has 13 amino acids. With 3 bases removed from V and 7 bases from J, the gap between germline ends came to 12 bases. CDR3 loop: CSVDRGIGGELFF. The CDR3 nucleotides are TGCAGCGTTGACCGGGGGATAGGCGGGGAGCTGTTTTTT.

The chain carries TRBV24-1 and TRBJ1-2; D is unclear. The V and J ends lost 0 bases and 4 bases respectively, with 8 bases between them. From germline, CDR1 is KGHDR and CDR2 SFDVKD. CDR3 length: 14 residues. CDR3 nucleotides: TGTGCCACCAGTGATTTGCTCGGCGGCTATGGCTACACCTTC. Encoded protein: CATSDLLGGYGYTF.